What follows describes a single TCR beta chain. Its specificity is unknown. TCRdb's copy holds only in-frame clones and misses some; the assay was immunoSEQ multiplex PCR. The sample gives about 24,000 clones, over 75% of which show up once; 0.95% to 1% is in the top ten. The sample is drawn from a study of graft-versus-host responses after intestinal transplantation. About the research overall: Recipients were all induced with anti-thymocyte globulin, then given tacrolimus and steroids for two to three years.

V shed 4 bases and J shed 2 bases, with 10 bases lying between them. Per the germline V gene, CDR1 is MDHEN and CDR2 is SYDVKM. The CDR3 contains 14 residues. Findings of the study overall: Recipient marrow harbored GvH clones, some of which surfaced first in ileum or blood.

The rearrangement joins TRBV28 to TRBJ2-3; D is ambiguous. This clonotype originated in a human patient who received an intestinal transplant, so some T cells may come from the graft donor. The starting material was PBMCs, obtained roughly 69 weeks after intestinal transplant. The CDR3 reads CASSSAINTDTQYF. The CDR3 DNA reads TGTGCCAGCAGTTCAGCGATTAACACAGATACGCAGTATTTT.